The text below deals with one TCR beta chain. Its antigen is undetermined. Additional DNA sequences in this sample encode the identical CDR3. The data originate from a study of shared clonotypes between healthy human individuals. In the study overall: The people who gave samples were a couple of women and three men aged 18 to 49. Whole-study findings and limits: In this cohort, only blood was sampled, and tissue repertoires likely differ. Few donors restricted represented genetic and exposure-history diversity.

After removal of 3 bases from V and 4 bases from J, the junction contained 4 bases not matched to a gene. CDR1 is MDHEN and CDR2 is SYDVKM in the germline V gene. The CDR3 has 14 residues. The protocol was immunoSEQ multiplex PCR, while the TCRdb copy is restricted to in-frame clones and leaves out a portion. The data hold 2,500,000 or so clones, with approximately 90% observed a single time. Source material: naive CD4+ T cells from PBMCs. Subset in this sample: CD45RA+ positively selected. V and J are TRBV28 and TRBJ2-3; 7 bases line up with TRBD2. The sequence was obtained from a man aged 18 to 35 in good health. Some clones in this sample may be carry-over from other donors' samples. The CDR3 bases are TGTGCCAGCAGTTTGGCGGGAGAGGCAGATACGCAGTATTTT. This gives the protein CASSLAGEADTQYF.